A selection of T cell receptor beta chains follows, all from one sample in a study of blood T cell repertoires in COVID-19. Clones were sequenced by immunoSEQ multiplex PCR, and TCRdb holds only the in-frame ones, with some missing. In the table there are under 200,000 clones, roughly 93% of which are singletons. The source material was peripheral blood. Receptors originate from a man aged 18 to 29 with acute or convalescent COVID-19. The CDR3 runs from the conserved cysteine through the conserved F or W.

CDR3 protein: CATSISVAGGTEAFF
V gene: TRBV15

CDR3 protein: CASSPTGTGGYEQYF
V gene: TRBV18

CDR3 protein: CASSVSSGLQETQYF
V gene: TRBV9

CDR3 protein: CASSYGVGGDTGELFF
V gene: TRBV6-6

CDR3 protein: CATSRGWGEHSPLHF
V gene: TRBV15

CDR3 protein: CASSGGQGTISSNQPQHF
V gene: TRBV25-1

CDR3 protein: CASSLDLGQATNTEAFF
V gene: TRBV7-9

CDR3 protein: CASRKDSSYGYTF
V gene: TRBV7-9

CDR3 protein: CSARVGGYGYTF
V gene: TRBV20-1

CDR3 protein: CASSLSRTGFGNTIYF
V gene: TRBV5-4

CDR3 protein: CASSSLGDTEAFF
V gene: TRBV11-3

CDR3 protein: CASSRGETGGAAFF
V gene: TRBV4-2

CDR3 protein: CASSQEDGEKLFF
V gene: TRBV14

CDR3 protein: CASGGQGISGNTIYF
V gene: TRBV23-1

CDR3 protein: CATSFTDPGHSTGELFF
V gene: TRBV24-1

CDR3 protein: CASSDRDRGSADTQYF
V gene: TRBV9

CDR3 protein: CASSPRRRVNEQFF
V gene: TRBV7-9

CDR3 protein: CASSERQEVETQYF
V gene: TRBV2

CDR3 protein: CASSLPFAEIERTGNYGYTF
V gene: TRBV11-3

CDR3 protein: CSVEGVAGGNEQFF
V gene: TRBV29-1

CDR3 protein: CASSLKSARKQFF
V gene: TRBV13

CDR3 protein: CASSRENSPLHF
V gene: TRBV6-5

CDR3 protein: CASSGRDREGNTIYF
V gene: TRBV9

CDR3 protein: CASSPGQGATEAFF
V gene: TRBV19

CDR3 protein: CATSRDSGGREDTQYF
V gene: TRBV15

CDR3 protein: CASSWDNLGETQYF
V gene: TRBV5-1

CDR3 protein: CASSFMGGNLGNTIYF
V gene: TRBV5-4

CDR3 protein: CASSAPGLIQETQYF
V gene: TRBV25-1

CDR3 protein: CSVDQGLYNEQFF
V gene: TRBV29-1

CDR3 protein: CASSRIAGGLNEQFF
V gene: TRBV11-2

CDR3 protein: CASSLNTGTSGNTIYF
V gene: TRBV5-1

CDR3 protein: CASSPWGQKAGNTIYF
V gene: TRBV14

CDR3 protein: CASSQSGDRARQKLFF
V gene: TRBV16

CDR3 protein: CSVGRGDVDNEQFF
V gene: TRBV29-1

CDR3 protein: CAWDSQNTEAFF
V gene: TRBV30

CDR3 protein: CASSLGALPRTDTQYF
V gene: TRBV5-4

CDR3 protein: CASSQAAEETQYF
V gene: TRBV3-1/TRBV3-2

CDR3 protein: CASSIGQVTGELFF
V gene: TRBV19

CDR3 protein: CATPAQGSYRGHGYTF
V gene: TRBV5-1

CDR3 protein: CASSSIPPRGYGPQHF
V gene: TRBV28

CDR3 protein: CSVDRDRPGNEQFF
V gene: TRBV29-1

CDR3 protein: CATKSHTEAFF
V gene: TRBV15

CDR3 protein: CASSYGTARGYTF
V gene: TRBV7-9

CDR3 protein: CASSQATRGKVTYEQYF
V gene: TRBV4-1

CDR3 protein: CASSRGGGPPTNEKLFF
V gene: TRBV5-1

CDR3 protein: CASSRSGGSYEQYF
V gene: TRBV6-5

CDR3 protein: CATSRDLLQGLYEQYF
V gene: TRBV15

CDR3 protein: CASTHTGVYNEQFF
V gene: TRBV19

CDR3 protein: CASSGPNRHPNQPQHF
V gene: TRBV19

CDR3 protein: CASSQGRGSGYF
V gene: TRBV3-1/TRBV3-2

CDR3 protein: CASRDPGTGNTEAFF
V gene: TRBV28

CDR3 protein: CAGSTGSNQPQHF
V gene: TRBV2

CDR3 protein: CASSKLGTGGGNEQFF
V gene: TRBV21-1

CDR3 protein: CATSASDRVRTGELFF
V gene: TRBV24-1

CDR3 protein: CASNLAGGHETQYF
V gene: TRBV6-5

CDR3 protein: CASSPRGGWTDTQYF
V gene: TRBV7-6

CDR3 protein: CASRSERGDTQYF
V gene: TRBV7-9

CDR3 protein: CASSFGGELFF
V gene: TRBV12-3/TRBV12-4

CDR3 protein: CASSPNSRNYGYTF
V gene: TRBV6-2/TRBV6-3